The T cell receptor (beta chain) under discussion was sequenced for a study of blood T cell repertoires in COVID-19. This clone was recorded a few times. The CDR3 sequence is 16 residues long. The junction had 5 bases not matched to a gene; V was cut back by 4 bases and J by 1 base. Germline lookup yields CDR1 SGHRS and CDR2 YFSETQ. Authors' data handling: Reference gene primer amplification in the assay estimated nucleated cell counts. Sequencing was performed with immunoSEQ multiplex PCR; in TCRdb, only in-frame clones are kept and a portion is missing. Clone size and the V and J calls come from that table; the DNA yielded D and trimming. The table lists more than 200,000 clones, 80% to 90% of them singletons.

This clonotype originated in a woman aged 25 to 39 who had been exposed to COVID-19. This sequence joins TRBV5-1 and TRBJ2-7; 13 nucleotides align to TRBD2. Sequencing used PBMCs or T cells enriched from blood (not recorded which). CDR3 bases: TGCGCCAGCAGCCCCGGACTAGCGGGAGCGTCCTACGAGCAGTACTTC. Its translation is CASSPGLAGASYEQYF.